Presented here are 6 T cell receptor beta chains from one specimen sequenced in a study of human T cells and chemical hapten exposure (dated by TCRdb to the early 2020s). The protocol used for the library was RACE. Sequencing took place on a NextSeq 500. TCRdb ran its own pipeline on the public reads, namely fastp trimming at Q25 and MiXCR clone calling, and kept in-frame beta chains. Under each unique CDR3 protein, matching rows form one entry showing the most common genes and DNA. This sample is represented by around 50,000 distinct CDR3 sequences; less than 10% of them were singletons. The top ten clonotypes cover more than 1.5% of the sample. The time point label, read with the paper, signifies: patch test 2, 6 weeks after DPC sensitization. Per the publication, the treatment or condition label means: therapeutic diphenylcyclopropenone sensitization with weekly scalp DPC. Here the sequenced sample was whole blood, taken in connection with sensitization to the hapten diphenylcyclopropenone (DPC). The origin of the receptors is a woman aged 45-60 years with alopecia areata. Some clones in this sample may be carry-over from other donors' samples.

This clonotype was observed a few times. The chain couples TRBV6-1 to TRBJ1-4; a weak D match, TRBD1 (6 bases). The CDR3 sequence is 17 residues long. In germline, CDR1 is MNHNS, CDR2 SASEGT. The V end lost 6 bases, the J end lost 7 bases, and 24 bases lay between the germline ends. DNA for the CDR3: TGTGCCAGCAGCACACGAAGAGGAAGGGGGGGAAGTGAAAAACTGTTTTTT. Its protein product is CASSTRRGRGGSEKLFF.

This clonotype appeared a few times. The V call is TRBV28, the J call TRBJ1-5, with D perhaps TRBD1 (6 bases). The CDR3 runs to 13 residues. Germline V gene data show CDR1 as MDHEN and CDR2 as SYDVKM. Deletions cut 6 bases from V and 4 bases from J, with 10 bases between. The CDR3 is CASRGQRNQPQHF. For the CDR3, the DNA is TGTGCCAGCAGAGGACAGCGGAATCAGCCCCAGCATTTT. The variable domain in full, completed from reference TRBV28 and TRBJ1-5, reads DVKVTQSSRYLVKRTGEKVFLECVQDMDHENMFWYRQDPGLGLRLIYFSYDVKMKEKGDIPEGYSVSREKKERFSLILESASTNQTSMYLCASRGQRNQPQHFGDGTRLSIL.

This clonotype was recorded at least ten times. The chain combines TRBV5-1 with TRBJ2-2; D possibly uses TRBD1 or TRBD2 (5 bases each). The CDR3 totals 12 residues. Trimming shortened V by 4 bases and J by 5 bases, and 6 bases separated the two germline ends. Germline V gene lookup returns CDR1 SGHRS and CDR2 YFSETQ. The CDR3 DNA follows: TGCGCCAGCAGCGGGGGTACCGGGGAGCTGTTTTTT. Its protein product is CASSGGTGELFF. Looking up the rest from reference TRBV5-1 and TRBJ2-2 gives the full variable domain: KAGVTQTPRYLIKTRGQQVTLSCSPISGHRSVSWYQQTPGQGLQFLFEYFSETQRNKGNFPGRFSGRQFSNSRSEMNVSTLELGDSALYLCASSGGTGELFFGEGSRLTVL.

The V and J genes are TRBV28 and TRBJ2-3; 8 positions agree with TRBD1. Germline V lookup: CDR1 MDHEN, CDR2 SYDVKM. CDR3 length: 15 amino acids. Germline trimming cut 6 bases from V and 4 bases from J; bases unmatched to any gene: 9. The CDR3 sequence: CASRATGDFSDTQYF. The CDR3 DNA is TGTGCCAGCAGGGCGACAGGGGATTTTTCAGATACGCAGTATTTT.

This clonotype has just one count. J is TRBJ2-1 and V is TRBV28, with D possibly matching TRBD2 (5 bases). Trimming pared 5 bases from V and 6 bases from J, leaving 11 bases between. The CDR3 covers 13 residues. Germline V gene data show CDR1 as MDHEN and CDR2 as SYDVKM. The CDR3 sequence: CASSILLGNEQFF. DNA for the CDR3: TGTGCCAGCAGTATCCTACTAGGCAATGAGCAGTTCTTC.

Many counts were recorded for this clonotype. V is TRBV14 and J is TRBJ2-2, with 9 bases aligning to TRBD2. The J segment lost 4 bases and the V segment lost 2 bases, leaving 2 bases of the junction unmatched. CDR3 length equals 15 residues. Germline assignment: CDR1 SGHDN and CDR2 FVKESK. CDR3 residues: CASSQSSGTTGELFF. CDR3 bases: TGTGCCAGCAGCCAATCTAGCGGGACCACCGGGGAGCTGTTTTTT.